This T cell receptor (beta chain) is from a study of T cells after somatic rescue of genetic block. Trimming removed 4 bases at V and 5 bases at J, with 17 bases between. Germline values: CDR1 SGHTA, CDR2 FQGNSA. This CDR3 contains 15 residues. This table comes from immunoSEQ multiplex PCR, and its TCRdb copy is limited to in-frame clones, with some not included. Here the sample spans 65,000 to 70,000 clones, about 91% being singletons. Sequencing was done on a sample of peripheral blood mononuclear cells (PBMCs). This clonotype was obtained from a man aged 40-50 years. J is TRBJ2-5 and V is TRBV7-2, with TRBD1 as a possible D gene (6 bases). CDR3 coding DNA: TGTGCCAGCAGCTACCAGTGGGGGCCCCAGGAGACCCAGTACTTC. Translating it yields CASSYQWGPQETQYF.